The rows below give T cell receptor beta chains drawn from one sample of a study of blood T cell repertoires in COVID-19. Repertoires were generated with immunoSEQ multiplex PCR, while TCRdb's copy carries only in-frame clones and drops some. The table has around 290,000 clones, around 87% seen once. Specimen: peripheral blood. The receptors come from a woman aged 45-65 years who had recovered from COVID-19. Each CDR3 is given with its conserved first and last residue. The order of the fields is clone size, J gene, V gene, D gene, CDR3 DNA, CDR3 protein. D genes are given only for firm matches. A row's size may be missing; if present it is once, few, many or a size class.

clone_size: .
j_call: TRBJ2-3
v_call: TRBV5-1
d_call: .
cdr3_nt: TGCGCCAGCAGCTTGGACAGGACCACAGATACGCAGTATTTT
cdr3_aa: CASSLDRTTDTQYF

clone_size: few
j_call: TRBJ1-5
v_call: TRBV28
d_call: .
cdr3_nt: TGTGCCAGCTCCGGGGTCTGGGCGAGTCAGCCCCAGCATTTT
cdr3_aa: CASSGVWASQPQHF

clone_size: .
j_call: TRBJ1-1
v_call: TRBV6-5
d_call: .
cdr3_nt: TGTGCCAGCAGTTACGGGGGGGCGTCGAGGAACACTGAAGCTTTCTTT
cdr3_aa: CASSYGGASRNTEAFF

clone_size: .
j_call: TRBJ2-5
v_call: TRBV29-1
d_call: .
cdr3_nt: TGCAGCGTTGTTCCTGCGACTAGTCAAGAGACCCAGTACTTC
cdr3_aa: CSVVPATSQETQYF

clone_size: once
j_call: TRBJ1-1
v_call: TRBV12-3/TRBV12-4
d_call: .
cdr3_nt: TGTGCCAGCAGTCTCGGGAGCTGGGAAGCTTTCTTT
cdr3_aa: CASSLGSWEAFF

clone_size: few
j_call: TRBJ1-2
v_call: TRBV28
d_call: .
cdr3_nt: TGTGCCAGCAGCGGAGGGGACGGCTACACCTTC
cdr3_aa: CASSGGDGYTF

clone_size: few
j_call: TRBJ2-7
v_call: TRBV9
d_call: TRBD2
cdr3_nt: TGTGCCAGCAGCCCAAGCGGGATAGGTGAGCAGTACTTC
cdr3_aa: CASSPSGIGEQYF

clone_size: .
j_call: TRBJ2-7
v_call: TRBV19
d_call: TRBD2
cdr3_nt: TGTGCCAGTAGCGGGACTAGCGGGAGCTACGAGCAGTACTTC
cdr3_aa: CASSGTSGSYEQYF

clone_size: once
j_call: TRBJ2-5
v_call: TRBV4-1
d_call: .
cdr3_nt: TGCGCCAGCAGCCAATCAACGCCCCAGGGCCGGGAGACCCAGTACTTC
cdr3_aa: CASSQSTPQGRETQYF

clone_size: .
j_call: TRBJ2-3
v_call: TRBV10-3
d_call: .
cdr3_nt: TGTGCCATCAGTGAGTCCTCTCCAGAACGAAGCACAGATACGCAGTATTTT
cdr3_aa: CAISESSPERSTDTQYF

clone_size: .
j_call: TRBJ2-5
v_call: TRBV3-1/TRBV3-2
d_call: .
cdr3_nt: TGTGCCAGCAGCCAGGCTCGCGGGGGCCGCTCGGTAGAGACCCAGTACTTC
cdr3_aa: CASSQARGGRSVETQYF

clone_size: few
j_call: TRBJ2-7
v_call: TRBV27
d_call: .
cdr3_nt: TGTGCCAGCAGTCTTTTATCGTCCTACGAGCAGTACTTC
cdr3_aa: CASSLLSSYEQYF

clone_size: .
j_call: TRBJ2-5
v_call: TRBV7-2
d_call: .
cdr3_nt: TGTGCCAGCAGCTCCCGGGGACTCCAAGAGACCCAGTACTTC
cdr3_aa: CASSSRGLQETQYF

clone_size: .
j_call: TRBJ1-6
v_call: TRBV2
d_call: .
cdr3_nt: TGTGCCAGCAGGATGACAGGCCTTAATTCACCCCTCCACTTT
cdr3_aa: CASRMTGLNSPLHF

clone_size: .
j_call: TRBJ1-4
v_call: TRBV10-3
d_call: .
cdr3_nt: TGTGCCATCCACAACAGATCTAATGAAAAACTGTTTTTT
cdr3_aa: CAIHNRSNEKLFF

clone_size: .
j_call: TRBJ1-2
v_call: TRBV11-2
d_call: TRBD1
cdr3_nt: TGTGCCAGCAGCGGGAAACAGGGGGGTATGGAGGGCTACACCTTC
cdr3_aa: CASSGKQGGMEGYTF

clone_size: .
j_call: TRBJ1-5
v_call: TRBV30
d_call: TRBD1
cdr3_nt: TGTGCCTGGAGGACAGGGGGCTCGTCTCAGCCCCAGCATTTT
cdr3_aa: CAWRTGGSSQPQHF

clone_size: .
j_call: TRBJ1-5
v_call: TRBV30
d_call: .
cdr3_nt: TGTGCCGCCCAAAAGGACCGGGGACAGCCCCAGCATTTT
cdr3_aa: CAAQKDRGQPQHF

clone_size: .
j_call: TRBJ1-1
v_call: TRBV19
d_call: TRBD1
cdr3_nt: TGTGCCAGTAGTGGGACAGCTGACACTGAAGCTTTCTTT
cdr3_aa: CASSGTADTEAFF

clone_size: .
j_call: TRBJ1-4
v_call: TRBV6-2/TRBV6-3
d_call: .
cdr3_nt: TGTGCCAGCAGTTACTCAGGCAGGGGAAGCGAAAAACTGTTTTTT
cdr3_aa: CASSYSGRGSEKLFF

clone_size: once
j_call: TRBJ1-4
v_call: TRBV28
d_call: TRBD1
cdr3_nt: TGTGCCAGCAGTTTACGTCTGGGACAGGGAGGTGAAAAACTGTTTTTT
cdr3_aa: CASSLRLGQGGEKLFF

clone_size: .
j_call: TRBJ2-7
v_call: TRBV6-2/TRBV6-3
d_call: TRBD2
cdr3_nt: TGTGCCAGCAGTGGGTGGACTAGCGTATCCTCCTACGAGCAGTACTTC
cdr3_aa: CASSGWTSVSSYEQYF

clone_size: few
j_call: TRBJ1-1
v_call: TRBV19
d_call: .
cdr3_nt: TGTGCCAGTAGGTTCCAGGGGAGTTTCGCTGAAGCTTTCTTT
cdr3_aa: CASRFQGSFAEAFF

clone_size: .
j_call: TRBJ2-1
v_call: TRBV7-9
d_call: TRBD2
cdr3_nt: TGTGCCAGCAGCCCTGGGACTAGCGGGAGCTACTACAATGAGCAGTTCTTC
cdr3_aa: CASSPGTSGSYYNEQFF

clone_size: .
j_call: TRBJ2-1
v_call: TRBV3-1/TRBV3-2
d_call: .
cdr3_nt: TGTGCCAGCAGCCAAGAGCGACGGGGAAGCCATGAGCAGTTCTTC
cdr3_aa: CASSQERRGSHEQFF

clone_size: once
j_call: TRBJ1-2
v_call: TRBV6-2/TRBV6-3
d_call: .
cdr3_nt: TGTGCCAGCAGTTACGCTCTGACAGCGAACTATGGCTACACCTTC
cdr3_aa: CASSYALTANYGYTF

clone_size: few
j_call: TRBJ1-2
v_call: TRBV27
d_call: .
cdr3_nt: TGTGCCAGCAGCCCAAGGGTGACAGGATTTAACTATGGCTACACCTTC
cdr3_aa: CASSPRVTGFNYGYTF

clone_size: .
j_call: TRBJ2-1
v_call: TRBV27
d_call: .
cdr3_nt: TGTGCCAGCAGTTGGGGGGACTCCCCCAATGAGCAGTTCTTC
cdr3_aa: CASSWGDSPNEQFF

clone_size: .
j_call: TRBJ2-7
v_call: TRBV7-2
d_call: TRBD1
cdr3_nt: TGTGCCAGCAGCTTAGCGGACAGGCTCTACGAGCAGTACTTC
cdr3_aa: CASSLADRLYEQYF

clone_size: .
j_call: TRBJ2-5
v_call: TRBV6-2/TRBV6-3
d_call: .
cdr3_nt: TGTGCCAGCAGCCCCCCGCGAGAGACCCAGTACTTC
cdr3_aa: CASSPPRETQYF